The rows below give T cell receptor beta chains drawn from one sample of a study of Ad26.COV2.S vaccination and SARS-CoV-2 variants. Generated by immunoSEQ multiplex PCR, the TCRdb table keeps only in-frame clones and is missing some. Here the sample spans approximately 400,000 clones, approximately 81% being singletons. The sample consisted of peripheral blood, taken in a trial of Ad26.COV2.S vaccine versus placebo. The receptors come from a person aged 18-65 years who received the Ad26.COV2.S COVID-19 vaccine or a placebo. Both conserved end residues are part of each CDR3. D genes are given only for firm matches. A row's size may be missing; if present it is once, few, many or a size class.

TRBV11-2	TRBJ2-7	-	15	-	CASSLGSGVAYEQYF	TGTGCCAGCAGCTTAGGGTCGGGGGTGGCCTACGAGCAGTACTTC
TRBV10-3	TRBJ2-3	-	12	-	CAISGSSDTQYF	TGTGCCATCAGTGGGAGCTCAGATACGCAGTATTTT
TRBV6-2/TRBV6-3	TRBJ2-7	TRBD2	15	-	CASSTAAGGTHEQYF	TGTGCCAGCAGTACTGCAGCGGGAGGTACCCACGAGCAGTACTTC
TRBV18	TRBJ2-7	-	14	-	CASSPPVGAYEQYF	TGTGCCAGCTCACCACCGGTCGGTGCCTATGAGCAGTACTTC
TRBV7-9	TRBJ2-7	-	12	once	CASSFQAHEQYF	TGTGCCAGCAGCTTTCAGGCCCACGAGCAGTACTTC
TRBV5-1	TRBJ2-5	-	14	-	CASTHNGLQETQYF	TGCGCCAGCACTCACAACGGGCTCCAAGAGACCCAGTACTTC
TRBV7-9	TRBJ2-1	-	14	many	CASSLGTSSIEQFF	TGTGCCAGCAGCTTAGGCACTAGCTCGATTGAGCAGTTCTTC
TRBV7-2	TRBJ1-1	TRBD1	14	-	CASSLTGVGTEAFF	TGTGCCAGCAGCTTGACAGGGGTTGGCACTGAAGCTTTCTTT
TRBV7-8	TRBJ2-3	-	16	-	CASSFKRDLFWDTQYF	TGTGCCAGCAGCTTTAAGCGTGATCTCTTTTGGGATACGCAGTATTTT
TRBV7-9	TRBJ2-3	-	14	-	CASSLFGTADTQYF	TGTGCCAGCAGCTTATTCGGCACAGCAGATACGCAGTATTTT
TRBV1	TRBJ2-7	-	10	-	CTSSRGEQYF	TGCACCAGCAGCCGGGGCGAGCAGTACTTC
TRBV15	TRBJ1-5	TRBD1	15	-	CATSSNRGLGQPQHF	TGTGCCACCAGCAGTAACAGGGGGCTGGGGCAGCCCCAGCATTTT
TRBV7-8	TRBJ1-1	-	15	-	CASTIRDFPNTEAFF	TGTGCCAGCACCATTCGGGACTTTCCGAACACTGAAGCTTTCTTT
TRBV24-1	TRBJ2-2	TRBD1	17	-	CATSDYKGTAGTGELFF	TGTGCCACCAGTGATTATAAAGGGACAGCCGGAACCGGGGAGCTGTTTTTT
TRBV7-9	TRBJ2-3	-	14	-	CASSLVASQYTQYF	TGTGCCAGCAGCTTAGTCGCCTCCCAGTATACGCAGTATTTT
TRBV4-1	TRBJ2-5	TRBD2	16	once	CASSPRTSGGEETQYF	TGCGCCAGCAGCCCCAGGACTAGCGGGGGGGAAGAGACCCAGTACTTC
TRBV9	TRBJ2-1	TRBD2	15	-	CASSVGGGDFNEQFF	TGTGCCAGCAGCGTAGGCGGGGGGGATTTCAATGAGCAGTTCTTC
TRBV4-1	TRBJ2-1	TRBD2	18	-	CASSQDKTGLAGYNEQFF	TGCGCCAGCAGCCAAGATAAAACAGGACTAGCGGGCTACAATGAGCAGTTCTTC
TRBV19	TRBJ2-1	-	15	once	CASSIVSGLDNEQFF	TGTGCCAGTAGTATAGTATCAGGGTTGGACAATGAGCAGTTCTTC
TRBV28	TRBJ2-1	TRBD2	15	-	CASSFLADSYNEQFF	TGTGCCAGCAGTTTTCTAGCGGACTCCTACAATGAGCAGTTCTTC
TRBV14	TRBJ1-3	-	16	-	CASSQVIGGAGNTIYF	TGTGCCAGCAGCCAAGTTATCGGAGGGGCCGGAAACACCATATATTTT
TRBV6-5	TRBJ1-2	-	14	-	CASSFDRLTYGYTF	TGTGCCAGCAGTTTTGACAGGCTGACCTATGGCTACACCTTC
TRBV5-1	TRBJ2-1	TRBD2	13	-	CASSIEAGAEQFF	TGCGCCAGCAGCATCGAAGCGGGAGCTGAGCAGTTCTTC